This T cell receptor beta chain originates from a study of blood T cells in healthy people across ages. Overall study findings and caveats: Observed TCR beta diversity per million T cells went down as age went up. This fall followed a roughly linear course with age. Shifts in expanded clonotypes may have been confounded by donor CMV status, which was unknown.

Note on this clonotype: Its antigen is unidentified.

A second PCR, run for 7 to 11 cycles, used a sample-barcoded 5' primer plus a J-beta primer mix. Each cDNA molecule received a tag from a template-switch adaptor that had 12 random nucleotides. TCRdb used MiXCR to reprocess the 5' RACE reads, holding one entry per CDR3 protein. The sample lists over 1,500,000 distinct CDR3 sequences, more than 35% occurring once. This CDR3 spans 13 amino acids. V lost 2 bases, J lost 5 bases, and 7 bases lay in between. Germline values: CDR1 MNHEY, CDR2 SVGEGT. J is TRBJ1-5 and V is TRBV6-2 or TRBV6-3; D remains ambiguous. The sequence was obtained from a human donor in good health. The sequenced sample was blood. The DNA of the CDR3 is TGTGCCAGCAGTTACAACAGATATCAGCCCCAGCATTTT. Translating it yields CASSYNRYQPQHF.